The 15 T cell receptor beta chains listed next were all sequenced from one sample in a study of post-analysis software for immune sequencing data. The antigens of these receptors remain unknown. TCR beta cDNA libraries had unique molecular identifiers. TCRdb ran MiXCR on the PCR reads and lists one entry per CDR3 protein. The profile shows around 440,000 distinct CDR3 sequences, less than 45% of them singletons. Points from the study as a whole: TRBV5-6, TRBV5-1 and TRBV20-1 belonged to a set of roughly five TRBV segments that were more frequent in patients than controls.

Sequenced: blood. These receptors came from a girl aged 10 to 17 with multiple sclerosis.

The CDR3 DNA reads TGCAGTGCTAGGCAAGGACTAGCGGGAGAGACCCAGTACTTC. This codes for CSARQGLAGETQYF. The V call is TRBV20-1, the J call TRBJ2-5, with 11 bases that match TRBD2. V was clipped by 3 bases and J by 4 bases; unmatched bases: 4. Germline CDR1 DFQATT, CDR2 SNEGSKA (reference sequence). The CDR3 contains 14 residues.

This clonotype turned up a few times. This rearrangement joins TRBV4-3 to TRBJ1-2; 7 bases agree with TRBD1. The CDR3 loop spans 14 amino acids. CDR1 is LGHNA and CDR2 is YSLEER in the germline V gene. With 6 bases clipped from V and 7 bases from J, the junction kept 11 bases outside the gene matches. The chain's CDR3 is CASSFEQGISGYTF. CDR3 nucleotide sequence: TGCGCCAGCAGTTTCGAACAGGGGATTAGTGGCTACACCTTC.

The CDR3 region is CSAKVRDTQYF. CDR3 DNA sequence: TGCAGTGCCAAGGTCCGAGATACGCAGTATTTT. This sequence joins TRBV20-1 and TRBJ2-3, with D uncertain. This CDR3 has 11 amino acids. Germline values: CDR1 DFQATT, CDR2 SNEGSKA (reference sequence). V lost 6 bases to trimming and J lost 5 bases, with 9 bases between them.

This clonotype turned up a few times. V is TRBV5-1 and J is TRBJ2-1; the match to TRBD2 covers 12 bases. CDR3 length: 19 amino acids. The germline V gene has CDR1 SGHRS and CDR2 YFSETQ. Unmatched junction bases numbered 15, after V lost 4 bases and J lost 4 bases. CDR3 in amino acids: CASSLLSRTSGTIYNEQFF. The CDR3 region has the DNA TGCGCCAGCAGCCTTCTCTCGAGGACTAGCGGGACGATATACAATGAGCAGTTCTTC.

The genes are TRBV12-3 or TRBV12-4 and TRBJ1-5; 9 bases agree with TRBD1. V shed 5 bases and J 5 bases; nucleotides not matched to a gene: 7. CDR3 length equals 15 residues. The CDR3 spells CASSGQGSVDQPQHF. CDR3 bases: TGTGCCAGCAGTGGACAGGGGTCGGTCGATCAGCCCCAGCATTTT.

The table lists this clonotype with a few counts. The chain employs TRBV12-3 or TRBV12-4 and TRBJ1-6, with 7 positions matching TRBD1. The CDR3 has 14 residues. With V trimmed by 5 bases and J by 7 bases, 5 bases remained unmatched. CDR3 amino acids: CASSPRGGNSPLHF. The CDR3 DNA is TGTGCCAGCAGTCCAAGAGGGGGCAATTCACCCCTCCACTTT.

The chain joins TRBV7-8 to TRBJ2-3; perhaps TRBD2 as D (6 bases). V lost 7 bases to trimming and J lost 2 bases, with 10 bases between them. The CDR3 is 13 residues long. Germline CDR1 SGHVS, CDR2 FQNEAQ. The CDR3 protein is CASNAGSTDTQYF. The CDR3 DNA follows: TGTGCCAGCAATGCGGGGTCCACAGATACGCAGTATTTT.

This clonotype has more than one count but fewer than ten. V usage is TRBV27 and J usage is TRBJ2-3; TRBD1 matches at 11 bases. This CDR3 is built from 13 residues. After removal of 6 bases from V and 6 bases from J, the junction contained 2 bases not matched to a gene. Germline CDR1 is MNHEY and CDR2 is SMNVEV (reference sequence). CDR3 in amino acids: CASRRDRGDTQYF. CDR3 nucleotide sequence: TGTGCCAGCAGGAGGGACAGGGGGGATACGCAGTATTTT.

Only a few counts were recorded for this clonotype. The V gene is TRBV18, the J gene TRBJ1-2; possible D gene TRBD1, 5 bases. There are 13 residues in the CDR3. Between the trimmed V and J ends, which lost 2 bases and 5 bases, there was a span of 9 bases. Looked up from germline, CDR1 is KGHSH and CDR2 is LQKENI. The CDR3 is CASSPDSSYGYTF. CDR3 nucleotide sequence: TGTGCCAGCTCACCAGACAGTAGTTATGGCTACACCTTC.

There are a few counts of this clonotype. The chain couples TRBV5-1 to TRBJ2-1, with TRBD1 as a possible D gene (5 bases). Germline V CDR1 and CDR2: SGHRS, YFSETQ. Trimming shortened V by 2 bases and J by 9 bases, and 12 bases separated the two germline ends. This CDR3 comprises 13 residues. The CDR3 region has the DNA TGCGCCAGCAGCTTAACCCCAGGGTCTGAGCAGTTCTTC. It yields the protein CASSLTPGSEQFF.

This clonotype was observed a handful of times. The rearrangement links TRBV29-1 to TRBJ1-2, with 7 bases matching TRBD1. V trimming: 7 bases; J trimming: 7 bases; junction bases outside the gene matches: 6. The CDR3 contains 11 residues. The germline V gene has CDR1 SQVTM and CDR2 ANQGSEA. The CDR3 region has the DNA TGCAGCGGGGGACAGCCCCCTGGCTACACCTTC. Residues: CSGGQPPGYTF.

This chain connects TRBV27 to TRBJ2-7, with D perhaps given as TRBD1 or TRBD2 (8 bases each). V lost 2 bases and J 0 bases, leaving 20 bases between the germline ends. This CDR3 is 18 amino acids long. Germline values: CDR1 MNHEY, CDR2 SMNVEV (reference sequence). The CDR3 reads CASSLQGALSGNSYEQYF. DNA for the CDR3: TGTGCCAGCAGTTTACAGGGGGCTCTTAGCGGGAACTCCTACGAGCAGTACTTC.

The V and J genes are TRBV20-1 and TRBJ2-7; 10 positions match TRBD2. This CDR3 comprises 16 residues. The V gene end was trimmed by 0 bases and the J gene end by 2 bases; junction bases not matched to a gene: 7. CDR1 DFQATT and CDR2 SNEGSKA come from the germline V gene (reference sequence). The CDR3 region is CSARDWASGSTYEQYF. The CDR3 DNA sequence: TGCAGTGCTAGAGATTGGGCTAGCGGGAGTACCTACGAGCAGTACTTC.

This chain uses TRBV27 with TRBJ2-3, with D possibly being TRBD1 or TRBD2 (6 bases each). V shed 7 bases and J shed 1 base, with 18 bases lying between them. Germline loops: CDR1 MNHEY, CDR2 SMNVEV (reference sequence). The CDR3 contains 16 residues. The CDR3 sequence: CASTLGAGIRTDTQYF. The DNA for the CDR3 is TGTGCCAGCACCTTGGGGGCGGGGATCCGCACAGATACGCAGTATTTT.

The chain is built from TRBV6-4 and TRBJ1-2; D gene uncertain. The CDR3 runs to 13 residues. V was shortened by 4 bases and J by 8 bases, with 14 bases between the two germline ends. Germline V lookup: CDR1 MRHNA, CDR2 SNTAGT. CDR3 in DNA: TGTGCCAGCAGTGTTACAGCGGGCGTCGGCTACACCTTC. Translated, it gives CASSVTAGVGYTF.